These 25 T cell receptor beta chains originate from one sample sequenced in a study of STAT3 mutations in large granular lymphocyte leukemia. Overall study findings and caveats: Every T-LGLL patient had at least one immunodominant TCRbeta clonotype.

TCRdb keeps only in-frame clones here, not all; method: immunoSEQ multiplex PCR. The sample records 17,000 or so clones, approximately 85% being singletons. Their antigens remain unidentified. The sample was peripheral blood mononuclear cells. All receptors derive from a man in his forties or fifties with T-cell large granular lymphocyte leukemia. Some clones in this sample may be carry-over from other donors' samples.

The rearrangement links TRBV6-1 to TRBJ2-7, with 8 bases aligning to TRBD1. Per the germline V gene, CDR1 is MNHNS and CDR2 is SASEGT. The CDR3 runs to 16 residues. V lost 0 bases to trimming and J lost 7 bases; unmatched junction nucleotides: 11. The CDR3 protein is CASSEALGQGADEQYF. The CDR3 nucleotides are TGTGCCAGCAGTGAAGCGCTTGGGCAGGGGGCGGATGAGCAGTACTTC.

This chain connects TRBV5-1 to TRBJ1-3; D is unclear. V was cut by 0 bases and J by 4 bases, with 8 bases left in between. Germline V CDR1 and CDR2: SGHRS, YFSETQ. CDR3 length equals 14 residues. In DNA, the CDR3 is TGCGCCAGCAGCTTGGGGACGGCGGGAAACACCATATATTTT. Its protein is CASSLGTAGNTIYF.

The chain carries TRBV6-6 and TRBJ2-1; D possibly corresponds to TRBD2 (6 bases). The CDR3 length is 13 residues. Trimming pared 6 bases from V and 9 bases from J, leaving 15 bases between. From germline, CDR1 is MNHNY and CDR2 SVGAGI (reference sequence). CDR3 residues: CASRGTRDGEQFF. CDR3 coding DNA: TGTGCCAGCAGAGGGACTCGGGATGGTGAGCAGTTCTTC.

This chain links TRBV7-8 with TRBJ2-2; D gene uncertain. Trimming cost V 1 base and J 8 bases, with 2 bases left between them. Germline values: CDR1 SGHVS, CDR2 FQNEAQ. The CDR3 has 11 residues. CDR3 sequence (DNA): TGTGCCAGCAGCTTAGAAGGGGAGCTGTTTTTT. Protein sequence: CASSLEGELFF.

This clone is deemed medium-sized. The chain is built from TRBV28 and TRBJ2-3; D is unresolved. V lost 4 bases to trimming and J lost 6 bases, with 8 bases between them. The CDR3 has 12 residues. The germline V gene has CDR1 MDHEN and CDR2 SYDVKM. This CDR3 reads CASSSTMDTQYF. CDR3 DNA: TGTGCCAGCAGTTCAACCATGGATACGCAGTATTTT.

The chain uses TRBV6-5 and TRBJ2-7; 9 bases are a match to TRBD1. The CDR3 totals 14 residues. Germline loops: CDR1 MNHEY, CDR2 SVGAGI. With V trimmed by 5 bases and J by 1 base, 3 bases remained unmatched. The DNA of the CDR3 is TGTGCCAGCAGTCGGGACAGGGAGTCCTACGAGCAGTACTTC. It translates to CASSRDRESYEQYF.

The V call is TRBV5-6, the J call TRBJ1-3; a weak D match, TRBD1 (5 bases). This CDR3 is 15 amino acids long. Per the germline V gene, CDR1 is SGHDT and CDR2 is YYEEEE. Trimming left V 1 base short and J 1 base short, with 9 bases between. The CDR3 region has the DNA TGTGCCAGCAGCTTGCTCGACAGATCTGGAAACACCATATATTTT. Translated, it gives CASSLLDRSGNTIYF.

This chain uses TRBV2 with TRBJ2-2; D may be TRBD1 or TRBD2 (5 bases each). The length of the CDR3 is 14 residues. Germline V gene sequence: CDR1 SNHLY, CDR2 FYNNEI. V lost 6 bases, J lost 4 bases, and 12 bases lay in between. The CDR3 loop is CASRSGTFTGELFF. The CDR3 DNA reads TGTGCCAGCAGATCAGGGACCTTCACCGGGGAGCTGTTTTTT.

This clone was seen only a few times. The chain couples TRBV5-1 to TRBJ1-2; 8 bases are shared with TRBD1. The germline gives CDR1 SGHRS, CDR2 YFSETQ. Losses at the gene ends were 4 bases for V and 4 bases for J; bases not matched to a gene: 3. This CDR3 has 13 residues. The CDR3 DNA follows: TGCGCCAGCAGCCCTACAGGGGGCTATGGCTACACCTTC. Translating it yields CASSPTGGYGYTF.

The gene calls are TRBV5-1 and TRBJ2-5; D remains ambiguous. This CDR3 has 12 residues. Between the trimmed V and J ends, which lost 4 bases and 2 bases, there was a span of 6 bases. The germline V gene encodes CDR1 SGHRS and CDR2 YFSETQ. CDR3 sequence (DNA): TGCGCCAGCAGCACCCTGCAAGAGACCCAGTACTTC. Residues: CASSTLQETQYF.

This chain links TRBV12-5 with TRBJ1-2; D perhaps matches TRBD1 (5 bases). V lost 0 bases to trimming and J lost 3 bases, with 11 bases between them. Germline V gene lookup returns CDR1 LGHNT and CDR2 FRNRAP. The CDR3 covers 15 residues. CDR3 sequence reads: CASGLVGREDYGYTF. For the CDR3, the DNA is TGTGCTAGTGGTTTGGTGGGCAGGGAAGACTATGGCTACACCTTC.

The V call is TRBV5-1, the J call TRBJ1-2; the D is unclear. This CDR3 comprises 13 residues. V was pared by 0 bases and J by 2 bases, with 5 bases between. Germline loops: CDR1 SGHRS, CDR2 YFSETQ. CDR3 bases: TGCGCCAGCAGCTTGGCGGGGAACTATGGCTACACCTTC. It yields the protein CASSLAGNYGYTF.

This rearrangement joins TRBV28 to TRBJ1-1, with a weak D call TRBD1 (5 bases). Trimming removed 5 bases at V and 3 bases at J, with 13 bases between. This CDR3 contains 14 residues. The germline gives CDR1 MDHEN, CDR2 SYDVKM. CDR3 sequence (DNA): TGTGCCAGCAGTCGACTTACAGGAGACACTGAAGCTTTCTTT. This codes for CASSRLTGDTEAFF.

In its sample, this clone was seen a few times. The V gene is TRBV11-2, the J gene TRBJ1-5; a weak D match, TRBD1 (5 bases). Trimming removed 5 bases at V and 8 bases at J, with 7 bases between. The CDR3 totals 11 residues. The germline CDR1 and CDR2 sequences are SGHAT and FQNNGV. In nucleotides, the CDR3 is TGTGCCAGCAGCAGGGGTGAGCCCCAGCATTTT. Protein product: CASSRGEPQHF.

This clone was seen a handful of times. This chain connects TRBV11-2 to TRBJ2-6; tentatively, D is TRBD2 (7 bases). Germline lookup yields CDR1 SGHAT and CDR2 FQNNGV. V was clipped by 4 bases and J by 4 bases, with 17 bases between them. This CDR3 region has 17 residues. The CDR3 loop is CASSWRTGGSGANVLTF. As DNA, the CDR3 is TGTGCCAGCAGCTGGCGGACGGGGGGCTCAGGGGCCAACGTCCTGACTTTC.

The rearrangement uses TRBV9 and TRBJ2-7, with D maybe TRBD2 (6 bases). V shed 3 bases and J shed 4 bases, with 20 bases lying between them. Germline V gives CDR1 SGDLS, CDR2 YYNGEE. This CDR3 contains 16 residues. The CDR3: CASSAWRRGWAYEQYF. The CDR3 DNA is TGTGCCAGCAGCGCCTGGAGGCGGGGATGGGCGTACGAGCAGTACTTC. The whole variable domain, remainder taken from reference TRBV9 and TRBJ2-7, is DSGVTQTPKHLITATGQRVTLRCSPRSGDLSVYWYQQSLDQGLQFLIQYYNGEERAKGNILERFSAQQFPDLHSELNLSSLELGDSALYFCASSAWRRGWAYEQYFGPGTRLTVT.

This chain links TRBV20-1 with TRBJ2-4; no clear D gene. The CDR3 is 11 residues long. Trimming removed 0 bases at V and 6 bases at J, with 3 bases between. Germline values: CDR1 DFQATT, CDR2 SNEGSKA (reference sequence). CDR3 nucleotide sequence: TGCAGTGCTAGAGATAGAAACATTCAGTACTTC. The encoded protein is CSARDRNIQYF.

The chain joins TRBV6-4 to TRBJ2-3; 16 nucleotides match TRBD2. This CDR3 is built from 16 residues. Unmatched junction bases numbered 0, after V lost 2 bases and J lost 4 bases. Germline loops: CDR1 MRHNA, CDR2 SNTAGT. The CDR3 DNA is TGTGCCAGCAGTGACGGGACTAGCGGGGGGGCAGATACGCAGTATTTT. Amino acids: CASSDGTSGGADTQYF.

This clone was seen more than once but under ten times. The chain combines TRBV2 with TRBJ2-3; 8 nucleotides align to TRBD2. Germline V gene data show CDR1 as SNHLY and CDR2 as FYNNEI. The CDR3 is 14 amino acids. The ends lost 7 bases at V and 3 bases at J; junction bases unmatched: 6. In DNA form, the CDR3 reads TGTGCCAGCACCCGTAGCGGGATTACAGATACGCAGTATTTT. Its translation: CASTRSGITDTQYF.

This chain connects TRBV20-1 to TRBJ2-7, with 7 bases matching TRBD2. Germline-derived CDR1 and CDR2 are DFQATT and SNEGSKA (reference sequence). The CDR3 is 11 residues long. V gave up 6 bases and J gave up 3 bases; unmatched junction bases: 2. The CDR3 spells CSAGGSYEQYF. CDR3 bases: TGCAGTGCGGGAGGGAGCTACGAGCAGTACTTC.

This chain joins TRBV12-5 and TRBJ2-7; no reliable D call. CDR1 and CDR2 from the germline V gene are LGHNT and FRNRAP. The CDR3 is 17 amino acids. The V end was cut by 4 bases, the J end by 1 base, with 20 bases between. CDR3 sequence (DNA): TGTGCTAGTGGTTCCTCACCCCCCGGAGTCAGGTCCTACGAGCAGTACTTC. Encoded protein: CASGSSPPGVRSYEQYF.

V is TRBV6-4 and J is TRBJ2-1; D might be TRBD1 (5 bases). The CDR3 consists of 14 residues. The germline CDR1 and CDR2 sequences are MRHNA and SNTAGT. Trimming cost V 4 bases and J 10 bases, with 17 bases left between them. The CDR3 spells CASSAELRAQEQFF. The CDR3 nucleotides read TGTGCCAGCAGTGCCGAACTCAGGGCTCAGGAGCAGTTCTTC.

V and J are TRBV6-5 and TRBJ2-3; 7 bases match TRBD1. J gave up 0 bases and V 4 bases, and 7 bases lay outside the gene matches. The germline V gene has CDR1 MNHEY and CDR2 SVGAGI. The CDR3 runs 16 residues. The CDR3 DNA sequence: TGTGCCAGCAGTTTCACGGACAGGATAAGCACAGATACGCAGTATTTT. This encodes CASSFTDRISTDTQYF.

The J gene is TRBJ2-1, the V gene TRBV25-1; TRBD2 agrees at 8 bases. This CDR3 spans 15 amino acids. With 6 bases clipped from V and 7 bases from J, the junction kept 11 bases outside the gene matches. In germline, CDR1 is MGHDK, CDR2 SYGVNS. CDR3 in amino acids: CASRPTAGGENEQFF. CDR3 sequence (DNA): TGTGCCAGCAGGCCCACGGCGGGGGGTGAGAATGAGCAGTTCTTC. Complete variable domain (other parts from reference TRBV25-1 and TRBJ2-1): EADIYQTPRYLVIGTGKKITLECSQTMGHDKMYWYQQDPGMELHLIHYSYGVNSTEKGDLSSESTVSRIRTEHFPLTLESARPSHTSQYLCASRPTAGGENEQFFGPGTRLTVL.

This chain joins TRBV5-1 and TRBJ2-3, with 7 bases aligning to TRBD2. The J segment lost 3 bases and the V segment lost 5 bases, leaving 15 bases of the junction unmatched. This CDR3 region has 17 residues. From germline, CDR1 is SGHRS and CDR2 YFSETQ. CDR3 in amino acids: CASSSAGASIGTDTQYF. The CDR3, as DNA: TGCGCCAGCAGTTCCGCGGGAGCTTCCATAGGGACAGATACGCAGTATTTT.